One TCR beta chain is described in this entry. Its antigen is undetermined. Since all of the isolated RNA was reverse transcribed, expressed TCRB transcripts were what got sequenced. Measured with immunoSEQ multiplex PCR; TCRdb has only the in-frame clones, and not every one. The data hold under 450,000 clones, with over 13% observed a single time. This record belongs to a study of beta chain features in type 1 diabetes. Looking at the study overall: Examination of sorted cells across all samples involved about 100,000,000 cells.

It was one heparinised blood draw, averaging about 116 mL, that each donor gave. General observations from the study: Equally in patients and controls, PCR might preferentially amplify shorter templates.

The germline gives CDR1 GTSNPN, CDR2 SVGIG (reference sequence). V was pared by 3 bases and J by 5 bases, with 11 bases of the junction left unmatched. The CDR3 totals 15 residues. This TCR came from a woman under 30 in good health. The sequenced sample was naive CD4+ T cells from blood. The rearrangement uses TRBV30 and TRBJ1-1, with 8 bases lining up with TRBD1. The CDR3 here is CAWSEGWTGRTEAFF. In nucleotides, the CDR3 is TGTGCCTGGAGCGAAGGCTGGACAGGGCGTACTGAAGCTTTCTTT. Based on the CDR3 plus reference TRBV30 and TRBJ1-1, the full variable domain is SQTIHQWPATLVQPVGSPLSLECTVEGTSNPNLYWYRQAAGRGLQLLFYSVGIGQISSEVPQNLSASRPQDRQFILSSKKLLLSDSGFYLCAWSEGWTGRTEAFFGQGTRLTVV.